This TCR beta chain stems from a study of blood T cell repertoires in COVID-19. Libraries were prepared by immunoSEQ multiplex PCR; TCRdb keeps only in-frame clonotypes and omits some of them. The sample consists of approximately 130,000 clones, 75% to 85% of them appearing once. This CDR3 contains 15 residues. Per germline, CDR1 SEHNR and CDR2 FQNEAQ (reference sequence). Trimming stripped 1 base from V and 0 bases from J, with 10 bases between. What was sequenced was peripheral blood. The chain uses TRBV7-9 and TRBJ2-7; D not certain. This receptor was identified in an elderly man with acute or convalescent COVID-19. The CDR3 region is CASSLVLGYSYEQYF. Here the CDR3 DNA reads TGTGCCAGCAGCTTAGTCCTGGGCTACTCCTACGAGCAGTACTTC.